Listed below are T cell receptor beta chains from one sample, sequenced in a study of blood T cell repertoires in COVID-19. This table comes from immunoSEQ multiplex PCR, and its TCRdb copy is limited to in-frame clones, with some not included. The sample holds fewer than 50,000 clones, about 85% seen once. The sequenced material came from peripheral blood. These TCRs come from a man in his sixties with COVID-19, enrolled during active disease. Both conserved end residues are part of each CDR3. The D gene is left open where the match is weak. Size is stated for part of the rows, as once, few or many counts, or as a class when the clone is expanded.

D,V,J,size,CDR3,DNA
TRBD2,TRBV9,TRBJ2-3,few,CASSVGTRLAGGLGTDTQYF,TGTGCCAGCAGCGTAGGGACGAGGCTAGCGGGAGGGCTCGGAACAGATACGCAGTATTTT
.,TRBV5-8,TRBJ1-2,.,CASSRDIGYGYTF,TGTGCCAGCAGCCGGGACATAGGTTATGGCTACACCTTC
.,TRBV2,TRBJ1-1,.,CASSDSLGGVAEAFF,TGTGCCAGCAGCGACAGTCTCGGGGGGGTTGCTGAAGCTTTCTTT
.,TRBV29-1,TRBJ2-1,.,CSVERSTYNEQFF,TGCAGCGTTGAACGGTCTACCTACAATGAGCAGTTCTTC
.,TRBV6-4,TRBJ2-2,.,CASSRQAPTNTGELFF,TGTGCCAGCAGTCGACAGGCCCCCACGAACACCGGGGAGCTGTTTTTT
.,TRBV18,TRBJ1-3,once,CASSPRRAWISGNTIYF,TGTGCCAGCTCACCCCGGAGGGCCTGGATCTCTGGAAACACCATATATTTT
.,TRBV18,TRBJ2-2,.,CASSPSGANTGELFF,TGTGCCAGCTCCCCCTCCGGGGCGAACACCGGGGAGCTGTTTTTT
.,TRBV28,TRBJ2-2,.,CASSAPRGVAGELFF,TGTGCCAGCAGCGCCCCCAGGGGAGTGGCCGGGGAGCTGTTTTTT
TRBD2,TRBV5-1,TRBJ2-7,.,CASSSLAGLSSYEQYF,TGCGCCAGCAGCTCCTTAGCGGGATTAAGCTCCTACGAGCAGTACTTC
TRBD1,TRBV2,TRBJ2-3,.,CASSQTGTKTDTQYF,TGTGCCAGCAGTCAGACAGGGACAAAAACAGATACGCAGTATTTT
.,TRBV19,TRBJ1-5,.,CASSIGDSSYQPQHF,TGTGCCAGTAGTATAGGAGACAGTAGTTATCAGCCCCAGCATTTT
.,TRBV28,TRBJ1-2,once,CASSLGGGRQLGYGYTF,TGTGCCAGCAGTTTAGGGGGGGGGAGGCAACTAGGCTATGGCTACACCTTC
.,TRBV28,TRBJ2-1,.,CASSSPSGPYNEQFF,TGTGCCAGCAGTTCCCCGAGTGGTCCCTACAATGAGCAGTTCTTC
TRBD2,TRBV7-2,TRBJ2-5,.,CASSLTGLAGERETQYF,TGTGCCAGCAGCCTTACGGGACTAGCGGGAGAGCGAGAGACCCAGTACTTC
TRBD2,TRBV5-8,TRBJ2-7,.,CASSSTSGSDSYEQYF,TGTGCCAGCAGCTCCACTAGCGGCTCTGACTCCTACGAGCAGTACTTC
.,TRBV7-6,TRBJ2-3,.,CASSRSRGSGDTQYF,TGTGCCAGCAGCCGATCTAGGGGTTCGGGAGATACGCAGTATTTT
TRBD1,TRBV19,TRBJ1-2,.,CASTTGTGLSNYGYTF,TGTGCCAGTACAACCGGGACAGGGCTCTCTAACTATGGCTACACCTTC
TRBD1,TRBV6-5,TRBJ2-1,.,CASSPGQGFDNEQFF,TGTGCCAGCAGCCCCGGACAGGGATTCGACAATGAGCAGTTCTTC
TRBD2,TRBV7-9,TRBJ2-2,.,CASSSRGDYEFTGELFF,TGTGCCAGCAGCTCGCGGGGGGATTATGAGTTCACCGGGGAGCTGTTTTTT
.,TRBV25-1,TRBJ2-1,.,CASSESVAYNEQFF,TGTGCCAGCAGTGAGAGCGTAGCCTACAATGAGCAGTTCTTC
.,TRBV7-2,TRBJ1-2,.,CASSLDGGNYGYTF,TGTGCCAGCAGCTTAGATGGCGGCAACTATGGCTACACCTTC
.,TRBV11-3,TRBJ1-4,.,CASSHAGGAGEEKLFF,TGTGCCAGCAGCCACGCTGGTGGAGCGGGTGAAGAAAAACTGTTTTTT
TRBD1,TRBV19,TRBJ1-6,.,CASSTGTANSPLHF,TGTGCCAGTAGTACCGGGACAGCCAATTCACCCCTCCACTTT
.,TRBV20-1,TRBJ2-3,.,CSARRSDTQYF,TGCAGTGCGCGTCGTTCCGATACGCAGTATTTT
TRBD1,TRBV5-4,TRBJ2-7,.,CASSFHTGEKQYF,TGTGCCAGCAGCTTCCACACAGGGGAAAAGCAGTACTTC
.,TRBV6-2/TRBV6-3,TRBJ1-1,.,CASSYVTGQEGTEAFF,TGTGCCAGCAGTTACGTGACGGGACAAGAAGGCACTGAAGCTTTCTTT
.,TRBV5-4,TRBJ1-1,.,CASRSRGEAFF,TGTGCCAGCAGGTCTCGCGGTGAAGCTTTCTTT
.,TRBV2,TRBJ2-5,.,CASSQGLAETQYF,TGTGCCAGCAGCCAGGGACTCGCAGAGACCCAGTACTTC
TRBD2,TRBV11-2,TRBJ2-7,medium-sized,CASSPFPGLAGDGRYEQYF,TGTGCCAGCAGCCCTTTCCCGGGACTAGCGGGAGATGGGCGCTACGAGCAGTACTTC
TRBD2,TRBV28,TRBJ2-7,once,CASNRLAGVDEQYF,TGTGCCAGCAATAGGCTAGCGGGAGTAGACGAGCAGTACTTC
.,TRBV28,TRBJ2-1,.,CASSLNTAVSYNEQFF,TGTGCCAGCAGTTTAAATACCGCAGTCTCCTACAATGAGCAGTTCTTC
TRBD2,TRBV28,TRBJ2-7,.,CASRGTSGRSYEQYF,TGTGCCAGCAGGGGGACTAGCGGGAGGTCCTACGAGCAGTACTTC
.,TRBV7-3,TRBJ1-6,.,CASSSTGVYGSPLHF,TGTGCCAGCAGCTCAACAGGAGTATACGGTTCACCCCTCCACTTT